This entry lists 14 T cell receptor beta chains sequenced from one sample in a study of OX40 agonist ivuxolimab in advanced cancers. Generated by immunoSEQ multiplex PCR, the TCRdb table keeps only in-frame clones and is missing some. The profile shows around 72,000 clones, 70% to 90% of them singletons. The material was CD4+ or CD8+ T cells sorted from blood, obtained in a trial of the OX40 agonist ivuxolimab. Receptors originate from an adult with an advanced solid tumor such as melanoma, head and neck, liver or kidney cancer.

This chain joins TRBV6-5 and TRBJ1-1; TRBD1 is a possible D gene (6 bases). Trimming cost V 6 bases and J 3 bases, with 17 bases left between them. Germline V gene data show CDR1 as MNHEY and CDR2 as SVGAGI. This CDR3 contains 15 residues. CDR3 sequence reads: CASSRAGVVDTEAFF. CDR3 coding DNA: TGTGCCAGCAGCCGCGCAGGGGTGGTTGACACTGAAGCTTTCTTT.

This clone was counted only a few times. The V gene is TRBV5-1, the J gene TRBJ2-5; D is uncertain. Germline CDR1 and CDR2: SGHRS and YFSETQ. V lost 1 base, J lost 4 bases, and 5 bases lay in between. This CDR3 has 12 amino acids. CDR3 nucleotide sequence: TGCGCCAGCAGCTTGAACGGAGAGACCCAGTACTTC. Translation gives CASSLNGETQYF.

Only a few counts were recorded for this clone. This sequence joins TRBV5-1 and TRBJ2-5; 9 bases line up with TRBD1. The CDR3 has 15 residues. From germline, CDR1 is SGHRS and CDR2 YFSETQ. J gave up 0 bases and V 5 bases, and 5 bases lay outside the gene matches. The CDR3 bases are TGCGCCAGCAGACGAGGACAGGGGTACCAAGAGACCCAGTACTTC. Translated, it gives CASRRGQGYQETQYF. Looking up the rest from reference TRBV5-1 and TRBJ2-5 gives the full variable domain: KAGVTQTPRYLIKTRGQQVTLSCSPISGHRSVSWYQQTPGQGLQFLFEYFSETQRNKGNFPGRFSGRQFSNSRSEMNVSTLELGDSALYLCASRRGQGYQETQYFGPGTRLLVL.

V is TRBV30 and J is TRBJ2-7; D perhaps matches TRBD2 (5 bases). CDR1 and CDR2 (germline): GTSNPN, SVGIG (reference sequence). Trimming pared 1 base from V and 3 bases from J, leaving 10 bases between. The CDR3 is made up of 13 amino acids. CDR3 in amino acids: CAWSAGGLYEQYF. As DNA, the CDR3 is TGTGCCTGGAGTGCTGGCGGACTCTACGAGCAGTACTTC. Variable domain in full (rest from reference TRBV30 and TRBJ2-7): SQTIHQWPATLVQPVGSPLSLECTVEGTSNPNLYWYRQAAGRGLQLLFYSVGIGQISSEVPQNLSASRPQDRQFILSSKKLLLSDSGFYLCAWSAGGLYEQYFGPGTRLTVT.

CDR3 sequence: CASSDSKGLWVANEKLFF. The DNA of the CDR3 is TGTGCCAGCAGTGACTCGAAAGGGTTGTGGGTGGCTAATGAAAAACTGTTTTTT. This chain joins TRBV6-4 and TRBJ1-4; D ambiguous. Trimming left V 0 bases short and J 3 bases short, with 17 bases between. Looked up from germline, CDR1 is MRHNA and CDR2 is SNTAGT. The CDR3 runs 18 residues.

V usage is TRBV5-4 and J usage is TRBJ2-5; TRBD2 matches at 13 bases. This CDR3 is built from 17 residues. Germline V gene lookup returns CDR1 SGHNT and CDR2 YYREEE (reference sequence). J lost 5 bases, V lost 5 bases, and 12 bases had no gene match. CDR3 protein: CASRAGTSGASGETQYF. The CDR3 nucleotides read TGTGCCAGCAGAGCCGGGACTAGCGGGGCTTCCGGGGAGACCCAGTACTTC.

This clone was seen only a few times. The rearrangement joins TRBV10-3 to TRBJ1-2; D gene uncertain. Per the germline V gene, CDR1 is ENHRY and CDR2 is SYGVKD. The germline V and J ends were trimmed by 7 bases and 0 bases, with 9 bases remaining between them. CDR3 length: 13 residues. CDR3 residues: CAIKGEANYGYTF. CDR3 nucleotide sequence: TGTGCCATCAAGGGTGAAGCTAACTATGGCTACACCTTC.

The chain has TRBV18 and TRBJ2-1; D may be TRBD2 (6 bases). Germline CDR1 and CDR2: KGHSH and LQKENI. V lost 3 bases to trimming and J lost 2 bases, with 14 bases between them. CDR3 length equals 16 residues. The DNA of the CDR3 is TGTGCCAGCTCACCGACTCGGGCGGGAACCTACAATGAGCAGTTCTTC. Translation gives CASSPTRAGTYNEQFF.

The chain carries TRBV6-6 and TRBJ1-2; D unclear. Germline V gene data show CDR1 as MNHNY and CDR2 as SVGAGI (reference sequence). V shed 0 bases and J shed 6 bases, with 8 bases lying between them. This CDR3 is built from 13 residues. CDR3 in amino acids: CASSYSSGHGYTF. The CDR3 region has the DNA TGTGCCAGCAGTTACTCGTCCGGGCATGGCTACACCTTC.

The chain's CDR3 is CASAPGGTDTQYF. Written as DNA, the CDR3 is TGTGCTAGTGCCCCCGGTGGCACAGATACGCAGTATTTT. The chain combines TRBV12-5 with TRBJ2-3; no clear D. Germline-derived CDR1 and CDR2 are LGHNT and FRNRAP. The CDR3 sequence is 13 residues long. The ends were cut back, 7 bases at V and 1 base at J, with 9 bases in the middle.

The chain employs TRBV6-5 and TRBJ1-3; D is unclear. The ends were cut back, 0 bases at V and 4 bases at J, with 13 bases in the middle. The CDR3 is 16 amino acids. From germline, CDR1 is MNHEY and CDR2 SVGAGI. The CDR3 DNA follows: TGTGCCAGCAGTTACTCGATCCTGGGTGCCGGAAACACCATATATTTT. Its protein product is CASSYSILGAGNTIYF.

This clone turned up a few times. The rearrangement uses TRBV4-1 and TRBJ1-1; a weak D match, TRBD1 (5 bases). V dropped 5 bases and J dropped 0 bases, with 10 bases sitting between them. CDR3 length: 14 residues. Germline CDR1 is MGHRA and CDR2 is YSYEKL. The CDR3 protein is CASSKTEMNTEAFF. The CDR3 bases are TGCGCCAGCAGCAAGACAGAGATGAACACTGAAGCTTTCTTT.

This clone came up a few times. The chain carries TRBV4-2 and TRBJ1-2; D is unresolved. Germline CDR1 is LGHNA and CDR2 is YNFKEQ. The CDR3 loop spans 14 amino acids. The germline V and J ends were trimmed by 4 bases and 2 bases, with 11 bases remaining between them. For the CDR3, the DNA is TGTGCCAGCAGCCCGGGCGGAGAGAACTATGGCTACACCTTC. It translates to CASSPGGENYGYTF.

With respect to this clone: Other DNA sequences within the sample encode an identical CDR3. V is TRBV19 and J is TRBJ1-1, with D tentatively TRBD1 (5 bases). In germline, CDR1 is LNHDA, CDR2 SQIVND (reference sequence). Between the trimmed V and J ends, which lost 5 bases and 5 bases, there was a span of 12 bases. The CDR3 sequence is 13 residues long. The CDR3 region has the DNA TGTGCCAGTAGTCGACGGGGGTTAACTGAAGCTTTCTTT. Translated, it gives CASSRRGLTEAFF.